The 6 T cell receptor beta chains given below trace back to one sample, sequenced in a study of blood T cell repertoires in COVID-19. TCRdb's copy holds only in-frame clones and misses some; the assay was immunoSEQ multiplex PCR. The table has around 55,000 clones, roughly 89% seen once; the top ten hold roughly 3.6%. Sequencing input: peripheral blood. The receptors here all came from a man aged 35-49 years with COVID-19, enrolled during active disease.

This chain uses TRBV5-6 with TRBJ1-3; D is unclear. The V and J ends lost 0 bases and 1 base respectively, with 5 bases between them. CDR1 SGHDT and CDR2 YYEEEE come from the germline V gene. This CDR3 has 14 residues. This CDR3 reads CASSLEQSGNTIYF. The CDR3, as DNA: TGTGCCAGCAGCTTGGAACAATCTGGAAACACCATATATTTT. The full variable domain, rest sourced from reference TRBV5-6 and TRBJ1-3, is DAGVTQSPTHLIKTRGQQVTLRCSPKSGHDTVSWYQQALGQGPQFIFQYYEEEERQRGNFPDRFSGHQFPNYSSELNVNALLLGDSALYLCASSLEQSGNTIYFGEGSWLTVV.

The chain employs TRBV2 and TRBJ2-1; 10 positions match TRBD2. CDR3 length: 12 residues. CDR1 is SNHLY and CDR2 is FYNNEI in the germline V gene. V was clipped by 5 bases and J by 9 bases; unmatched bases: 1. For the CDR3, the DNA is TGTGCCAGCAGTACTAGCGGGACTGAGCAGTTCTTC. Protein: CASSTSGTEQFF. Based on the CDR3 plus reference TRBV2 and TRBJ2-1, the full variable domain is EPEVTQTPSHQVTQMGQEVILRCVPISNHLYFYWYRQILGQKVEFLVSFYNNEISEKSEIFDDQFSVERPDGSNFTLKIRSTKLEDSAMYFCASSTSGTEQFFGPGTRLTVL.

The rearrangement links TRBV30 to TRBJ2-2, with unresolved D. V lost 5 bases, J lost 3 bases, and 4 bases lay in between. CDR3 length: 11 amino acids. Germline CDR1 GTSNPN, CDR2 SVGIG (reference sequence). This chain's CDR3 is CAWSYTGELFF. The CDR3 DNA follows: TGTGCCTGGTCCTACACCGGGGAGCTGTTTTTT.

The V gene is TRBV5-1, the J gene TRBJ1-5; possible D gene TRBD1, 6 bases. The V and J ends lost 5 bases and 4 bases respectively, with 19 bases between them. The CDR3 consists of 16 residues. CDR1 is SGHRS, CDR2 YFSETQ, per germline. CDR3 region: CASRRNYFRGNQPQHF. The CDR3 nucleotides are TGCGCCAGCAGAAGAAACTACTTCAGGGGAAATCAGCCCCAGCATTTT.

The genes are TRBV24-1 and TRBJ2-1; D is ambiguous. CDR3 length equals 13 residues. Trimming took 1 base from V and 5 from J, leaving 5 bases between them. Germline-derived CDR1 and CDR2 are KGHDR and SFDVKD. For the CDR3, the DNA is TGTGCCACCAGTGATTTCCTAGACAATGAGCAGTTCTTC. This encodes CATSDFLDNEQFF.

This clone was seen a single time. The chain links TRBV10-3 to TRBJ2-7; no clear D. This CDR3 has 12 residues. Germline V gives CDR1 ENHRY, CDR2 SYGVKD. V lost 11 bases to trimming and J lost 3 bases, with 14 bases between them. CDR3: CAPIRCDYEQYF. For the CDR3, the DNA is TGTGCCCCAATCCGGTGCGACTACGAGCAGTACTTC.